The 12 T cell receptor beta chains presented below share a single source sample, sequenced in a study of beta chain features in type 1 diabetes. Every bit of the isolated RNA underwent reverse transcription, so sequencing read expressed TCRB transcripts. The table came from immunoSEQ multiplex PCR; TCRdb's copy has only in-frame clones and leaves some out. Counted here are 160,000 or so clones, 6.5% to 8.5% occurring once; the ten biggest clones make up 0.54%. These receptors have no known antigen. Study-level findings and limits: Type 1 diabetes patients showed a moderate but significant shortening of TCRB CDR3s in all four CD4+ subsets.

Source material: central memory CD4+ T cells from blood. The source is a young woman with type 1 diabetes.

This clone has only a few counts. This chain uses TRBV27 with TRBJ1-5; TRBD1 matches at 7 bases. CDR1 is MNHEY, CDR2 SMNVEV, per germline (reference sequence). The CDR3 sequence is 14 residues long. Trimming removed 5 bases from V and 4 bases from J; junction bases left unmatched: 5. The CDR3 DNA reads TGTGCCAGCAGTCCATTGACAGGGAATCAGCCCCAGCATTTT. The encoded protein is CASSPLTGNQPQHF.

This clone came up a few times. This chain joins TRBV29-1 and TRBJ2-3; 9 nucleotides align to TRBD2. The CDR3 consists of 17 residues. The germline gives CDR1 SQVTM, CDR2 ANQGSEA. V shed 6 bases and J 0 bases; nucleotides not matched to a gene: 13. The CDR3 bases are TGCAGCGTCAGCCGCGGGAGGGGGGTTACTAGCACAGATACGCAGTATTTT. Translated, it gives CSVSRGRGVTSTDTQYF.

There are a few counts of this clone. This sequence joins TRBV11-1 and TRBJ2-7; 12 bases are a match to TRBD2. The CDR3 has 15 amino acids. V was clipped by 4 bases and J by 3 bases; unmatched bases: 4. Germline CDR1 reads SGHAT; CDR2 reads FQDESV (reference sequence). CDR3 loop: CASSSQGLAGYEQYF. In DNA form, the CDR3 reads TGTGCCAGCAGCTCACAGGGACTAGCGGGCTACGAGCAGTACTTC.

This clone was counted many times. J is TRBJ2-3 and V is TRBV4-3, with 8 positions matching TRBD1. The germline V gene has CDR1 LGHNA and CDR2 YSLEER. The CDR3 length is 16 residues. After removal of 0 bases from V and 7 bases from J, the junction contained 9 bases not matched to a gene. The CDR3 reads CASSQDRTGPRNTQYF. DNA of the CDR3: TGCGCCAGCAGCCAAGATCGGACAGGGCCCCGAAATACGCAGTATTTT.

The rearrangement uses TRBV7-3 and TRBJ2-1; 12 bases align to TRBD2. V shed 5 bases, J shed 2 bases, and the junction held 1 base outside the gene matches. The CDR3 has 15 residues. Looked up from germline, CDR1 is SGHTA and CDR2 is FQGTGA. CDR3 nucleotides: TGTGCCAGCAGCCGACTAGCGGGGGCCTACAATGAGCAGTTCTTC. It codes for CASSRLAGAYNEQFF.

This chain joins TRBV19 and TRBJ2-5; D gene uncertain. The CDR3 runs to 13 residues. Germline V gives CDR1 LNHDA, CDR2 SQIVND (reference sequence). Trimming shortened V by 9 bases and J by 2 bases, and 13 bases separated the two germline ends. Here the CDR3 DNA reads TGTGCCAGCCGACCTCTAGGTCAAGAGACCCAGTACTTC. Encoded protein: CASRPLGQETQYF.

V and J are TRBV7-6 and TRBJ2-1; the match to TRBD2 covers 9 bases. With V trimmed by 5 bases and J by 6 bases, 8 bases remained unmatched. CDR1 is SGHVS, CDR2 FNYEAQ, per germline. The CDR3 is made up of 15 amino acids. The CDR3 DNA follows: TGTGCCAGCAGCATCGTAGCGGGAGTCCCCAATGAGCAGTTCTTC. This encodes CASSIVAGVPNEQFF.

This rearrangement joins TRBV7-9 to TRBJ2-1; a possible D gene is TRBD2 (6 bases). CDR3 length: 15 amino acids. V was clipped by 5 bases and J by 4 bases, with 15 bases between them. The germline V gene has CDR1 SEHNR and CDR2 FQNEAQ (reference sequence). CDR3 bases: TGTGCCAGCAGCCGGCGGGGATCATCTTACAATGAGCAGTTCTTC. It specifies CASSRRGSSYNEQFF.

This chain joins TRBV10-3 and TRBJ2-1; perhaps TRBD2 as D (5 bases). The CDR3 length is 13 residues. Germline V lookup: CDR1 ENHRY, CDR2 SYGVKD. V dropped 0 bases and J dropped 6 bases, with 6 bases sitting between them. This CDR3 reads CAISESLANEQFF. CDR3 nucleotides: TGTGCCATCAGTGAGTCGCTAGCCAATGAGCAGTTCTTC.

This clone was found a few times. The CDR3 sequence is CASSHDSNYGYTF. The CDR3 DNA follows: TGTGCCAGCAGCCATGACAGTAACTATGGCTACACCTTC. The V gene is TRBV7-2, the J gene TRBJ1-2; D is possibly TRBD1 (5 bases). Trimming shortened V by 5 bases and J by 1 base, and 8 bases separated the two germline ends. The CDR3 totals 13 residues. Per germline, CDR1 SGHTA and CDR2 FQGNSA.

The rearrangement uses TRBV6-5 and TRBJ2-5, with D possibly being TRBD2 (7 bases). The CDR3 spans 14 residues. Per the germline V gene, CDR1 is MNHEY and CDR2 is SVGAGI. V lost 6 bases to trimming and J lost 4 bases, with 15 bases between them. The CDR3, as DNA: TGTGCCAGCAGCCCCCGGGGGGCTCGAGAGACCCAGTACTTC. The encoded protein is CASSPRGARETQYF.

The V gene is TRBV11-2, the J gene TRBJ1-3; D remains ambiguous. Germline V gene lookup returns CDR1 SGHAT and CDR2 FQNNGV. The CDR3 has 12 residues. The V end was cut by 1 base, the J end by 7 bases, with 5 bases between. The CDR3 DNA follows: TGTGCCAGCAGCTTAGGCCGGAACACCATATATTTT. It specifies CASSLGRNTIYF.